The text below deals with one T cell receptor (beta chain). The data stem from a study of OX40 agonist ivuxolimab in advanced cancers. In the study overall: A male proportion of around 86% was recorded, with mean age about 54 years and range about 20 to 90.

The method was immunoSEQ multiplex PCR; TCRdb's version includes in-frame clones alone and lacks a portion of them. The data show just over 90,000 clones, about 90% seen once. The sequence came from an adult with an advanced solid tumor such as melanoma, head and neck, liver or kidney cancer. The specimen comprised CD4+ or CD8+ T cells sorted from blood, sampled in a trial of the OX40 agonist ivuxolimab.

The CDR3 loop is CASSGWGSTTYEQYF. CDR3 coding DNA: TGTGCCAGCAGCGGATGGGGGAGTACTACCTACGAGCAGTACTTC. The chain recombines TRBV7-9 with TRBJ2-7; tentatively, D is TRBD1 or TRBD2 (5 bases each). CDR3 length: 15 amino acids. Germline V gene sequence: CDR1 SEHNR, CDR2 FQNEAQ (reference sequence). V lost 5 bases and J lost 2, with 16 bases in between.